This T cell receptor beta chain came from a study of cytomegalovirus exposure and HLA in healthy donors. General study points: V segments that were indistinguishable, TRBV6-2 and TRBV6-3 among them, were omitted from analysis.

Primers: 60 Vbeta forward and 13 Jbeta reverse. Repertoires were generated with immunoSEQ multiplex PCR, while TCRdb's copy carries only in-frame clones and drops some. Among about 130,000 clones listed, approximately 10% were seen once. The sample holds a few counts of this clone. No antigen is known for it. The donors gave bone marrow, and they were healthy. Trimming took 4 bases from V and 2 from J, leaving 9 bases between them. Germline V lookup: CDR1 ENHRY, CDR2 SYGVKD. The CDR3 runs 13 residues. Sequencing used PBMCs. The V gene is TRBV10-3, the J gene TRBJ2-7, with D unresolved. This TCR was recovered from a woman aged 35 to 49 in good health and CMV-seropositive. DNA of the CDR3: TGTGCCATCAGTGTTGACAATACCTACGAGCAGTACTTC. This translates into CAISVDNTYEQYF.